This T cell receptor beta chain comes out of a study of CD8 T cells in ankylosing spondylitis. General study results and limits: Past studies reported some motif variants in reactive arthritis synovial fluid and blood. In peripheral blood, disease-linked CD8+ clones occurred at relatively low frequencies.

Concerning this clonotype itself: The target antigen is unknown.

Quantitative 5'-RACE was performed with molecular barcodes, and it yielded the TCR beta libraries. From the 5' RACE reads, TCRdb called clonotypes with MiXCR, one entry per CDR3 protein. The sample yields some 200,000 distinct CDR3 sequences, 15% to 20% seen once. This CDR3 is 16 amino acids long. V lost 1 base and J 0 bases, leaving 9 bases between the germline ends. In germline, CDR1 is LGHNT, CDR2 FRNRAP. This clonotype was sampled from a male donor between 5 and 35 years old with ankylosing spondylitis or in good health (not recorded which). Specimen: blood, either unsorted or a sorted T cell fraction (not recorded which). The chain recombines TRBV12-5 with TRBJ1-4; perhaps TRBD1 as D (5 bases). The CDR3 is CASGLAETATNEKLFF. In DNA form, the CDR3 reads TGTGCTAGTGGTTTGGCAGAGACAGCAACTAATGAAAAACTGTTTTTT.